This T cell receptor (beta chain) was profiled in a study of cytomegalovirus exposure and HLA in healthy donors. The PCR used 60 Vbeta and 13 Jbeta primers. TCRdb keeps only in-frame clones here, not all; method: immunoSEQ multiplex PCR. The profile shows about 140,000 clones, roughly 80% of them singletons. Overall study results and limits: In a later analysis, V- and J-gene trimming of beta chains associated with a DCLRE1C missense variant, replicated independently. Later on, an analysis tied approximately 17,000 TCR beta sequences to HLA alleles at 0.05 false discovery rate. Earlier analysis looked at TCR beta V segments, and most were productive about 87% or about 30% of the time.

For this clone: Its specificity is unknown.

This CDR3 comprises 15 residues. The V and J ends lost 6 bases and 0 bases respectively, with 15 bases between them. Germline values: CDR1 MDHEN, CDR2 SYDVKM. The sequenced sample was PBMCs. The chain employs TRBV28 and TRBJ2-7; D may be TRBD2 (6 bases). This sequence was found in a woman aged 35 to 49 in good health and CMV-seropositive. The chain's CDR3 is CASSIRGGNSYEQYF. The CDR3 DNA reads TGTGCCAGCAGCATACGGGGAGGAAACTCCTACGAGCAGTACTTC.